This entry concerns a single T cell receptor (beta chain). These data are taken from a study of T cell changes during pregnancy in multiple sclerosis. From germline, CDR1 is MDHEN and CDR2 SYDVKM. Germline trimming cut 8 bases from V and 9 bases from J; bases unmatched to any gene: 11. CDR3 length equals 13 residues. The protocol was immunoSEQ multiplex PCR, while the TCRdb copy is restricted to in-frame clones and leaves out a portion. The data hold 35,000 to 45,000 clones, with 70% to 90% observed a single time. The sequencing used CD4+ T cells from peripheral blood mononuclear cells, collected in the first trimester of pregnancy. The rearrangement uses TRBV28 and TRBJ2-5, with 8 bases fitting TRBD1. The source of this sequence is a female donor with multiple sclerosis, enrolled in a pregnancy study. CDR3 sequence: CASGPTGARAQYF. CDR3 nucleotides: TGTGCCAGCGGGCCGACAGGGGCCCGGGCCCAGTACTTC.